The source of this T cell receptor beta chain is a study of blood T cell repertoires in COVID-19. Whole-study context: Donors in the United States, Italy and Spain gave samples during acute or convalescent COVID-19.

Study processing details: Using reference gene primer amplification, nucleated cell counts were estimated. Assay: immunoSEQ multiplex PCR; the TCRdb copy retains only in-frame clones and omits some. The D gene and trimming were derived from the DNA, and the V and J assignments and clone size from that table. The sample lists 20,000 to 25,000 clones, around nine tenths occurring once. This CDR3 comprises 14 residues. The V gene lost 8 bases and the J gene lost 0 bases, with 11 bases spanning the gap. The germline gives CDR1 SNHLY, CDR2 FYNNEI. This chain links TRBV2 with TRBJ1-5, with D perhaps matching TRBD1 (6 bases). This TCR derives from a woman aged 55-69 years with active COVID-19. Sequenced: peripheral blood. CDR3 sequence (DNA): TGTGCCAGCTGGGGGGGCGCTAGCAATCAGCCCCAGCATTTT. It translates to CASWGGASNQPQHF.